This T cell receptor beta chain was obtained from a study of T cell responses to AZD1222 COVID-19 vaccine. Sequencing used immunoSEQ multiplex PCR; TCRdb keeps in-frame clones, though not all of them. The sample contains about 160,000 clones, more than 85% of which appear only once. Per germline, CDR1 SQVTM and CDR2 ANQGSEA. The CDR3 consists of 14 residues. V dropped 4 bases and J dropped 2; count of bases not matched to a gene: 4. The sequence came from an adult in good health. The input for sequencing was peripheral blood, taken on day 0 of AZD1222 vaccination. The J gene is TRBJ2-7, the V gene TRBV29-1, with TRBD2 identical over 11 bases. CDR3 in DNA: TGCAGCGTTGGACTAGCGGGGATTACCTACGAGCAGTACTTC. Protein sequence: CSVGLAGITYEQYF.